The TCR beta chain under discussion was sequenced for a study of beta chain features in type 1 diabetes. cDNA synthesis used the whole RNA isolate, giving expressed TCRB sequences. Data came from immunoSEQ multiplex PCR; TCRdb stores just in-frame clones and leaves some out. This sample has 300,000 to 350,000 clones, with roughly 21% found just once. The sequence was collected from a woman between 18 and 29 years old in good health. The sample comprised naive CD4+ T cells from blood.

The CDR3 spells CAWSVGSSQGNEQFF. The CDR3 bases are TGTGCCTGGAGTGTTGGGTCTTCCCAGGGGAATGAGCAGTTCTTC. V is TRBV30 and J is TRBJ2-1; D may be TRBD1 (6 bases). Germline-derived CDR1 and CDR2 are GTSNPN and SVGIG (reference sequence). The CDR3 spans 15 residues. Trimming removed 0 bases at V and 7 bases at J, with 16 bases between.